This T cell receptor (beta chain) was found in a study of identifying expanded T cells in peripheral blood. Healthy donors had no documented immune events, such as infections, while sampled. In regard to this clone: The antigen is not known.

Germline V lookup: CDR1 SGHVS, CDR2 FQNEAQ. V lost 5 bases and J lost 1, with 8 bases in between. The CDR3 runs 13 residues. Study findings and constraints: Clone count variance between roughly 2-week samples rose with total template count. Approximately 1.1 clones differed between technical replicates, versus around 15 and 18 over time.

Profiled with immunoSEQ multiplex PCR; TCRdb holds only in-frame clones, not every one. The sample includes 100,000 to 150,000 clones, 65% to 90% of them seen just once. Input material: blood. The receptor was isolated from a person aged 18-69 years in good health. The chain uses TRBV7-8 and TRBJ1-1; D is unclear. The CDR3 DNA reads TGTGCCAGCAGCGGTACATCGAACACTGAAGCTTTCTTT. This gives the protein CASSGTSNTEAFF.